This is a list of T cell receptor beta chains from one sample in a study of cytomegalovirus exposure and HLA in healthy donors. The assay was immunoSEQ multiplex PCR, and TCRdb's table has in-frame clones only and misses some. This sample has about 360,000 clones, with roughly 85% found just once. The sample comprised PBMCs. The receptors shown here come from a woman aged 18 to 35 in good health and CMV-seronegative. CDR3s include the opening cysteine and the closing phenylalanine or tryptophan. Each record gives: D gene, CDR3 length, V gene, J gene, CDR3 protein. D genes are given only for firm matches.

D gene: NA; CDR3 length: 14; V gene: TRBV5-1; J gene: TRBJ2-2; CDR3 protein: CASSPGRVTGELFF
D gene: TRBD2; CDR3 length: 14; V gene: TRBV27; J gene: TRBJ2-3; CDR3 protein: CASRTRGGTDTQYF
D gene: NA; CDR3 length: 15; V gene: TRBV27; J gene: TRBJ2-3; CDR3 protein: CASSLREGQGTGQYF
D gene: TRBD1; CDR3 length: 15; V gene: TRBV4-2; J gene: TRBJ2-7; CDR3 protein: CASSQDDRGAYEQYF
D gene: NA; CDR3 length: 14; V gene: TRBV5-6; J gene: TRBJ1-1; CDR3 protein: CASSTGTQNTEAFF
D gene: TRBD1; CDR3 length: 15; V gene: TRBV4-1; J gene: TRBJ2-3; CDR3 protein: CASSLTGGHTDTQYF
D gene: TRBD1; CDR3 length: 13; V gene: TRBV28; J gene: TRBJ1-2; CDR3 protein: CASSQGAQDGYTF
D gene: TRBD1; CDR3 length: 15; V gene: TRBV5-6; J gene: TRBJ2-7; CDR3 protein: CASSWDRGTGYEQYF
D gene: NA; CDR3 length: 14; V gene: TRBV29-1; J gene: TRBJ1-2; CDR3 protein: CSVEGRRSNYGYTF
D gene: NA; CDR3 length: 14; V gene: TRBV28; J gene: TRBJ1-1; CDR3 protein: CASSLFHGGTEAFF
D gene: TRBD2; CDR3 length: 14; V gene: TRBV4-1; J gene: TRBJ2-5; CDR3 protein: CASSQGTIQETQYF
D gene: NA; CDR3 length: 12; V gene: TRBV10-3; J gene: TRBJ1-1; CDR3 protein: CAISESTNEAFF
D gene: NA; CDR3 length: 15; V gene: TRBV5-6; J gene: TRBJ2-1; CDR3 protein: CASSLYTGGFDEQFF
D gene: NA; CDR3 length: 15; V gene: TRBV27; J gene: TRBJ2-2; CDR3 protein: CASSWRSRGTGELFF
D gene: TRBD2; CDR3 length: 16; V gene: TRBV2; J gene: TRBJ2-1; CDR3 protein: CASRGLAGLSYNEQFF
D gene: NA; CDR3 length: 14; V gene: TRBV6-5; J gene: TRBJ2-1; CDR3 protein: CASSSPRIYNEQFF
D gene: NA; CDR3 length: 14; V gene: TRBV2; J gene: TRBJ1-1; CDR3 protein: CASRGTFLNTEAFF
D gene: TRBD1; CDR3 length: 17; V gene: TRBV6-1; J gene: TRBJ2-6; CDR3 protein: CASSADRGPAGANVLTF
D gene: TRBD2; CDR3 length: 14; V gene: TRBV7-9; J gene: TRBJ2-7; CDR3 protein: CASSTTSGSYEQYF
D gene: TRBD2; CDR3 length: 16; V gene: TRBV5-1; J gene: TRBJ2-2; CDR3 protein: CASSQPRDYLKGELFF
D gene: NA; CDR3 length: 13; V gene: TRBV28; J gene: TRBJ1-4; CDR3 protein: CASSGSNHEKLFF
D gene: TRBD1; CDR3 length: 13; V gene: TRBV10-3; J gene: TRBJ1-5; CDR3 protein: CAVQGGDHQPQHF
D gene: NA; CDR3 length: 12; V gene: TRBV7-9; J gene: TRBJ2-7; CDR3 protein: CASSSRGYEQYF
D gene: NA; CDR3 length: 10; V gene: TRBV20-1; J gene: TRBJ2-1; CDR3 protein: CSARYNEQFF
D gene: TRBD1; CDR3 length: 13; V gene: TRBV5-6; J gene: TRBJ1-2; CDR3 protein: CASSSTDRSGYTF
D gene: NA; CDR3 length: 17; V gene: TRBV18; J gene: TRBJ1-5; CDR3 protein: CASSASRGPLKDQPQHF
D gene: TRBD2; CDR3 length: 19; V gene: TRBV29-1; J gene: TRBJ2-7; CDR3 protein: CSVRQFGTSGRANIHEQYF
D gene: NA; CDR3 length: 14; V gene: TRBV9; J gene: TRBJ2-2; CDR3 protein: CASSRGTPTGELFF
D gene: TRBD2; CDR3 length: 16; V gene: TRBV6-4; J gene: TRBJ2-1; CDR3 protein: CASSDGVAGGPVEQFF
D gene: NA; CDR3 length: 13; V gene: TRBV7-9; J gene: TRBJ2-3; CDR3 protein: CASSRGGTDTQYF
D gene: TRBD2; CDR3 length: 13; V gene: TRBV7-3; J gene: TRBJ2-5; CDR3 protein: CASSSGSSETQYF
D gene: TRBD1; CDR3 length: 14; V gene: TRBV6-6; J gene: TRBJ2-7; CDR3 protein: CASRPRDRRDEQYF
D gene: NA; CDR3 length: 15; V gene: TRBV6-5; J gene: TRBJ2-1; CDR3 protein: CASSNSAPGYNEQFF
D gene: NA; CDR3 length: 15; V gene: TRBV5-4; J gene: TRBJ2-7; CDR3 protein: CASSLQGRFPYEQYF
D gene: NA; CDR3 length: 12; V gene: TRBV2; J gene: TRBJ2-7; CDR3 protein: CASKPWGSEQYF
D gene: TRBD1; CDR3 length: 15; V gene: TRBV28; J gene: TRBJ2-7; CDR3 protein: CASSLWGQGAYEQYF
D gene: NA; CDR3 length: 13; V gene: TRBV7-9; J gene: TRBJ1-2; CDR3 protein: CASSERANYGYTF
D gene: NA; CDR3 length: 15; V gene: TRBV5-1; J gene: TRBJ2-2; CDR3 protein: CASSLDSTAGFTLFF
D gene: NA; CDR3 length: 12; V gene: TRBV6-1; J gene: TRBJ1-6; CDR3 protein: CASSEATELLHF
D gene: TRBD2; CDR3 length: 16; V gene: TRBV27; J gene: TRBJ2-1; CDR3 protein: CASSLPSAGAYNEQFF
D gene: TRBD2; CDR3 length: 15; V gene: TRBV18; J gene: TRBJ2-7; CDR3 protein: CASSIGTSASYEQYF
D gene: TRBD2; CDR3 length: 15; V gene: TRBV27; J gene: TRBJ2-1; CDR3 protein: CASSLTGRGDNEQFF